This entry lists 9 T cell receptor beta chains sequenced from one sample in a study of shared clonotypes between healthy human individuals. CD45RO-negative, CCR7-selected cells formed the naive CD8 fraction, which excluded terminally differentiated effector memory CD45RA+ cells. Sequenced by immunoSEQ multiplex PCR; TCRdb stores in-frame clones only, minus some. The sample lists millions of clones, about 95% occurring once. The sample comprised naive CD8+ T cells sorted from blood. Receptor source: a man younger than 35 in good health.

The chain couples TRBV7-9 to TRBJ1-1; tentative D call: TRBD1 (6 bases). Germline CDR1 and CDR2: SEHNR and FQNEAQ (reference sequence). The CDR3 is 14 residues long. V was trimmed by 2 bases and J by 6 bases, leaving 13 bases between them. CDR3 coding DNA: TGTGCCAGCAGCTTATTTGCAGGGGAGGCTGAAGCTTTCTTT. It encodes CASSLFAGEAEAFF.

This chain joins TRBV6-1 and TRBJ1-1; 7 bases map to TRBD1. The CDR3 totals 11 residues. V trimming: 3 bases; J trimming: 11 bases; junction bases outside the gene matches: 3. Germline V gene sequence: CDR1 MNHNS, CDR2 SASEGT. The CDR3 coding sequence is TGTGCCAGCAGTGACGACAGGGCGGCTTTCTTT. This encodes CASSDDRAAFF.

V and J are TRBV28 and TRBJ1-2; TRBD1 agrees at 7 bases. Germline trimming cut 6 bases from V and 2 bases from J; bases unmatched to any gene: 3. The CDR3 has 13 residues. The germline V gene has CDR1 MDHEN and CDR2 SYDVKM. This CDR3 is CASRIQGNYGYTF. The CDR3 nucleotides are TGTGCCAGCAGGATACAGGGGAACTATGGCTACACCTTC.

This chain connects TRBV6-5 to TRBJ2-5, with 7 bases aligning to TRBD1. The CDR3 has 16 amino acids. CDR1 and CDR2 from the germline V gene are MNHEY and SVGAGI. The trim removed 0 bases at V and 5 bases at J, leaving 9 bases unmatched. In DNA, the CDR3 is TGTGCCAGCAGTTACTCCCCGACAGGGCGAGCGGAGACCCAGTACTTC. This sequence encodes CASSYSPTGRAETQYF.

CDR3 DNA sequence: TGTGCCAGCAGTTTGGGGGCCCCATGGAACACTGAAGCTTTCTTT. The encoded protein is CASSLGAPWNTEAFF. The genes are TRBV27 and TRBJ1-1, with a tentative D call TRBD1 (6 bases). Germline lookup yields CDR1 MNHEY and CDR2 SMNVEV (reference sequence). The CDR3 covers 15 residues. V dropped 3 bases and J dropped 1 base, with 12 bases sitting between them.

About this clone itself: Different DNA sequences within this sample yield the same CDR3. The chain employs TRBV4-1 and TRBJ2-7, with 7 bases lining up with TRBD1. Trimming cost V 4 bases and J 3 bases; bases outside gene matches: 0. The CDR3 is 12 amino acids. Germline CDR1 and CDR2: MGHRA and YSYEKL. The CDR3 bases are TGCGCCAGCAGCCGGGACAGCTACGAGCAGTACTTC. It is translated as CASSRDSYEQYF.

V gene TRBV14 combines with J gene TRBJ1-2; TRBD1 matches 7 bases. The V gene's germline CDR1 is SGHDN and CDR2 FVKESK. The CDR3 spans 15 residues. J was trimmed by 4 bases and V by 4 bases; bases with no gene match: 9. The CDR3 here is CASSPRDSGAYGYTF. The CDR3 coding sequence is TGTGCCAGCAGCCCCCGGGACAGTGGAGCCTATGGCTACACCTTC.

J is TRBJ2-3 and V is TRBV9; D might be TRBD2 (6 bases). Trimming cost V 3 bases and J 1 base, with 12 bases left between them. This CDR3 contains 15 residues. The germline V gene has CDR1 SGDLS and CDR2 YYNGEE. The CDR3 bases are TGTGCCAGCAGCGCCCGGCGGGGCGGCACAGATACGCAGTATTTT. Protein sequence: CASSARRGGTDTQYF.

V and J are TRBV27 and TRBJ2-7; D is ambiguous. Trimming removed 1 base at V and 2 bases at J, with 9 bases between. Germline values: CDR1 MNHEY, CDR2 SMNVEV (reference sequence). This CDR3 comprises 14 residues. CDR3 bases: TGTGCCAGCAGTTTATTCGGTGGGGCCTACGAGCAGTACTTC. It encodes CASSLFGGAYEQYF.